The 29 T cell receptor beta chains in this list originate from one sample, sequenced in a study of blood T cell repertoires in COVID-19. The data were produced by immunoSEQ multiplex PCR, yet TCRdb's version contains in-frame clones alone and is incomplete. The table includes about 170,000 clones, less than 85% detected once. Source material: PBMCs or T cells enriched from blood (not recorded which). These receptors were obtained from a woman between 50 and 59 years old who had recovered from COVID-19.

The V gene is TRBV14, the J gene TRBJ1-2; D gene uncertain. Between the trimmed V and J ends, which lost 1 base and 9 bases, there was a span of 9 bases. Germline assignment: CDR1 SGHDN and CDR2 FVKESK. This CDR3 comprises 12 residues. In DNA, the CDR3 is TGTGCCAGCAGCCAAGTCGGAGTTCGCTACACCTTC. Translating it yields CASSQVGVRYTF. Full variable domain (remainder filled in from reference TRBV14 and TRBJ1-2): EAGVTQFPSHSVIEKGQTVTLRCDPISGHDNLYWYRRVMGKEIKFLLHFVKESKQDESGMPNNRFLAERTGGTYSTLKVQPAELEDSGVYFCASSQVGVRYTFGSGTRLTVV.

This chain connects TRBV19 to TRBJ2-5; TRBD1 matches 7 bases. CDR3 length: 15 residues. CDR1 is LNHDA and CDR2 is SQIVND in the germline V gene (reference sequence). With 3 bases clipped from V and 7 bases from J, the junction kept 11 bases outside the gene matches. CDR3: CASSMGDRDAGTQYF. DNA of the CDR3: TGTGCCAGTAGTATGGGTGACAGGGATGCGGGGACCCAGTACTTC.

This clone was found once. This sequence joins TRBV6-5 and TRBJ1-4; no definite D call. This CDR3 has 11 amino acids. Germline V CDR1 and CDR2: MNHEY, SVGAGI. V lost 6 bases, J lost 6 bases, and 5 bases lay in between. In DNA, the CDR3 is TGTGCCAGCAGCTTTGATGAAAAACTGTTTTTT. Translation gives CASSFDEKLFF.

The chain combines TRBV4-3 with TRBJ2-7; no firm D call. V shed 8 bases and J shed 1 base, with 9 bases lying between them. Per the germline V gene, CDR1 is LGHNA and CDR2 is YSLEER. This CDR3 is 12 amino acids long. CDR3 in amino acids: CASGRPSYEQYV. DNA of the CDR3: TGCGCCAGCGGCAGGCCGTCCTACGAGCAGTACGTC.

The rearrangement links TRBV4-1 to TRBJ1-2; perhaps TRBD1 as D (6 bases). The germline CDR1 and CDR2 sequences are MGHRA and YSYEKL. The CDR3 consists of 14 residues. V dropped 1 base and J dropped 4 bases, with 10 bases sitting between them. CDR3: CASSQVQGPYGYTF. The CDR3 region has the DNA TGCGCCAGCAGCCAAGTACAGGGCCCCTATGGCTACACCTTC.

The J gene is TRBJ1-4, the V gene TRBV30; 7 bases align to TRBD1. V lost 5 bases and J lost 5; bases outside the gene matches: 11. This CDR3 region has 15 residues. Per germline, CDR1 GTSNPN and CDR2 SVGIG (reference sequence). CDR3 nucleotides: TGTGCCTGGGGCCCATTGACAGGGATGAATGAAAAACTGTTTTTT. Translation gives CAWGPLTGMNEKLFF.

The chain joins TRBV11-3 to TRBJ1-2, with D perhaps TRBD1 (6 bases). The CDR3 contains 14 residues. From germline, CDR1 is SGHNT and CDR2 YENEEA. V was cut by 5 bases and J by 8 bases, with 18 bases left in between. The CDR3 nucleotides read TGTGCCAGCAGCCCAGGCCCAACAGGGCAAGGCTACACCTTC. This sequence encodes CASSPGPTGQGYTF.

The chain's CDR3 is CASSRDRAETQYF. The CDR3, as DNA: TGTGCCAGCAGCCGGGACAGGGCGGAGACCCAGTACTTC. The chain joins TRBV7-2 to TRBJ2-5, with 9 bases matching TRBD1. Losses at the gene ends were 5 bases for V and 5 bases for J; bases not matched to a gene: 3. CDR3 length: 13 residues. CDR1 and CDR2 from the germline V gene are SGHTA and FQGNSA.

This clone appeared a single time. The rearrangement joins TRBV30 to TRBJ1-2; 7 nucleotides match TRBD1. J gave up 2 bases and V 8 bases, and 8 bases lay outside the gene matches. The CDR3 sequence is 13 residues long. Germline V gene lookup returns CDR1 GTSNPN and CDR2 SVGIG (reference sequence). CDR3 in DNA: TGTGCCCGTGCGGGACAGACAAACTATGGCTACACCTTC. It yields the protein CARAGQTNYGYTF.

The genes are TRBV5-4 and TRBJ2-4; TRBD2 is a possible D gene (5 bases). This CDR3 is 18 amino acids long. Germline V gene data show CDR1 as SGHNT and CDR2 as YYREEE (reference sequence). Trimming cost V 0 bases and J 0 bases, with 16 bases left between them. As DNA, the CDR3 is TGTGCCAGCAGCTTGGGGTTTGGAGCGGACCTAGCCAAAAACATTCAGTACTTC. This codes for CASSLGFGADLAKNIQYF.

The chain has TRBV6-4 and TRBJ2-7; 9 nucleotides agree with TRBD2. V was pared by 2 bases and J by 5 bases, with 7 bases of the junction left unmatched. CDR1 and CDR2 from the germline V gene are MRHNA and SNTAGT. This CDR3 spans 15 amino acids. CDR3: CASSDGLAGVDEQYV. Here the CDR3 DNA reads TGTGCCAGCAGTGACGGGTTAGCGGGAGTTGACGAGCAGTACGTC.

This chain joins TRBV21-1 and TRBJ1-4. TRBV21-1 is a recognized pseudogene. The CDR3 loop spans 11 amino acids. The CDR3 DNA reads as TGTGCCAGCAGCGGGCGGGGTGAACTGTTTTTT. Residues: CASSGRGELFF.

This chain's CDR3 is CASSETGARTDTQYF. The DNA for the CDR3 is TGCGCCAGCAGTGAGACAGGGGCCCGGACAGATACGCAGTATTTT. The J gene is TRBJ2-3, the V gene TRBV10-2; 7 positions match TRBD1. Trimming at V came to 2 bases and at J to 3 bases, leaving 5 bases not matched to a gene. Germline V CDR1 and CDR2: WSHSY, SAAADI. CDR3 length equals 15 residues.

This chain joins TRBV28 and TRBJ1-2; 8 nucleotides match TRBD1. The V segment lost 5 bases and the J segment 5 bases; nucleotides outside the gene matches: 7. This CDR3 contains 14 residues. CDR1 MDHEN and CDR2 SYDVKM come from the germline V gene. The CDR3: CASSPGQGGYGYTF. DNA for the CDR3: TGTGCCAGCAGTCCAGGACAGGGCGGGTATGGCTACACCTTC.

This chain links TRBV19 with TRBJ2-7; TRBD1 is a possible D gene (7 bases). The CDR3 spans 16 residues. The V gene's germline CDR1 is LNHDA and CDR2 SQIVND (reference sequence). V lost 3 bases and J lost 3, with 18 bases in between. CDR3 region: CASSMGGGQEYYEQYV. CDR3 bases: TGTGCCAGTAGTATGGGGGGTGGACAGGAATACTACGAGCAGTACGTC.

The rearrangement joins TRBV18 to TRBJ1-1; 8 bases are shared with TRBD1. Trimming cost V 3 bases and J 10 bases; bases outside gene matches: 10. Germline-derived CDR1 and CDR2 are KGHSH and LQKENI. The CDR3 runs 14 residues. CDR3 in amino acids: CASSPPGQGSGAFF. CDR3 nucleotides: TGTGCCAGCTCACCCCCAGGACAGGGTAGCGGAGCTTTCTTT.

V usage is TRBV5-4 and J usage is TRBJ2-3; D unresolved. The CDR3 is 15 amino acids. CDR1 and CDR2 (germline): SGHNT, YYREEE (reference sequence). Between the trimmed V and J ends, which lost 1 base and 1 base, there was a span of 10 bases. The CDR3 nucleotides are TGTGCCAGCAGCTTGCCGGAGTCAGGCACAGATACGCAGTATTTT. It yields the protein CASSLPESGTDTQYF.

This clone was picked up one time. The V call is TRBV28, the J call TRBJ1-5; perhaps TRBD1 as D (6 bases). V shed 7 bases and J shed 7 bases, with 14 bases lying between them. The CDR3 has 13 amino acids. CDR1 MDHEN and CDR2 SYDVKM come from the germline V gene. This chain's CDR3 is CASISQGMQPQHF. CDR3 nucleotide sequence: TGTGCCAGCATTAGTCAGGGGATGCAGCCCCAGCATTTT.

DNA of the CDR3: TGTGCCAGCAGCTTATTCGAGGGAACAGATACGCAGTATTTT. This codes for CASSLFEGTDTQYF. The rearrangement uses TRBV7-9 and TRBJ2-3; D may be TRBD2 (5 bases). CDR3 length: 14 residues. Germline assignment: CDR1 SEHNR and CDR2 FQNEAQ (reference sequence). V dropped 2 bases and J dropped 3 bases, with 9 bases sitting between them. The full variable domain, in which reference TRBV7-9 and TRBJ2-3 provide the parts outside the CDR3, is DTGVSQNPRHKITKRGQNVTFRCDPISEHNRLYWYRQTLGQGPEFLTYFQNEAQLEKSRLLSDRFSAERPKGSFSTLEIQRTEQGDSAMYLCASSLFEGTDTQYFGPGTRLTVL.

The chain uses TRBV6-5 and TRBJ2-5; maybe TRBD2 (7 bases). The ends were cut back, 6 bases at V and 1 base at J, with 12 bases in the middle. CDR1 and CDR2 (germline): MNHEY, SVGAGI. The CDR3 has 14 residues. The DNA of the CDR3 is TGTGCCAGCAGGAGACGGGGGGCCCAAGAGACCCAGTACTTC. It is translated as CASRRRGAQETQYF.

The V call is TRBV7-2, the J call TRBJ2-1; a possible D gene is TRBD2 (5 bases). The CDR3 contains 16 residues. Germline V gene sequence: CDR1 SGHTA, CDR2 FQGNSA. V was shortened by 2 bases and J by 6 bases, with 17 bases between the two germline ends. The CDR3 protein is CASSLYLGGPINEQFF. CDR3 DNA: TGTGCCAGCAGCTTATACTTGGGCGGGCCGATCAATGAGCAGTTCTTC.

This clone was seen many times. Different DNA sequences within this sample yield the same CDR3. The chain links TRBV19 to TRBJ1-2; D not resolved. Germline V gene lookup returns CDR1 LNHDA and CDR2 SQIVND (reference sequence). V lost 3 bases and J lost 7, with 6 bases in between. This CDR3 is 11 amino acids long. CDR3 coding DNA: TGTGCCAGTAGTATCGGTAGTGGCTACACCTTC. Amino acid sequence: CASSIGSGYTF.

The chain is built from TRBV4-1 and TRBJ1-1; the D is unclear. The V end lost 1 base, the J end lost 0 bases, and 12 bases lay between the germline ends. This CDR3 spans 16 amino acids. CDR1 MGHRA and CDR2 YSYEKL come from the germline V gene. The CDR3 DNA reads TGCGCCAGCAGCCAAGCTCCTAAGCGGATGAACACTGAAGCTTTCTTT. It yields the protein CASSQAPKRMNTEAFF.

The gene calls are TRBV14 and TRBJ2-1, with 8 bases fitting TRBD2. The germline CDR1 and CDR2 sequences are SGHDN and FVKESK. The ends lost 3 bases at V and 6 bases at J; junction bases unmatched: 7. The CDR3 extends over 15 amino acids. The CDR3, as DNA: TGTGCCAGCAGCCAGAGCGGGAGTGGGGTCAATGAGCAGTTCTTC. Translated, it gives CASSQSGSGVNEQFF.

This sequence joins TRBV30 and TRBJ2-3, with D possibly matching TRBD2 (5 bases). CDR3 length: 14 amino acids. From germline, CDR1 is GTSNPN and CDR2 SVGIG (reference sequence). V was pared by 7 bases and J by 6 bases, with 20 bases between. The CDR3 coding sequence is TGTGCCTCGGGCCGGGCCCCCGGCGGGGATACGCAGTATTTT. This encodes CASGRAPGGDTQYF.

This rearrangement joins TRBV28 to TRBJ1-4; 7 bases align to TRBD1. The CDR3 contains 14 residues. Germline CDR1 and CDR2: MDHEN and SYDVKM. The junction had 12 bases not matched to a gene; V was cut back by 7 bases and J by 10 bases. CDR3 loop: CASTQQGSPTKLFF. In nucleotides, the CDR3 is TGTGCCAGCACACAACAGGGGTCCCCGACAAAACTGTTTTTT. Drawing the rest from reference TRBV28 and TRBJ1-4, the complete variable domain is DVKVTQSSRYLVKRTGEKVFLECVQDMDHENMFWYRQDPGLGLRLIYFSYDVKMKEKGDIPEGYSVSREKKERFSLILESASTNQTSMYLCASTQQGSPTKLFFGSGTQLSVL.

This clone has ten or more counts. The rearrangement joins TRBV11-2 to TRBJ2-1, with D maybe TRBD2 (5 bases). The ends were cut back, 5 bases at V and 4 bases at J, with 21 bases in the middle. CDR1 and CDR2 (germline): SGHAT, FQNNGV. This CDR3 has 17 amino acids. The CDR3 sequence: CASSGSRTGSNYNEQFF. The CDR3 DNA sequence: TGTGCCAGCAGCGGGAGCCGGACGGGAAGTAATTACAATGAGCAGTTCTTC. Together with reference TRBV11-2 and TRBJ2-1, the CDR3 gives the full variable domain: EAGVAQSPRYKIIEKRQSVAFWCNPISGHATLYWYQQILGQGPKLLIQFQNNGVVDDSQLPKDRFSAERLKGVDSTLKIQPAKLEDSAVYLCASSGSRTGSNYNEQFFGPGTRLTVL.

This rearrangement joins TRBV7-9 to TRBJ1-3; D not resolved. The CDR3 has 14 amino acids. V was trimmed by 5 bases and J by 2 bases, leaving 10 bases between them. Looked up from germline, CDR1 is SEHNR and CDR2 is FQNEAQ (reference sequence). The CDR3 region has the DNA TGTGCCAGCAGCCCTGTAGCTGCTGGAAACACCATATATTTT. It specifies CASSPVAAGNTIYF.

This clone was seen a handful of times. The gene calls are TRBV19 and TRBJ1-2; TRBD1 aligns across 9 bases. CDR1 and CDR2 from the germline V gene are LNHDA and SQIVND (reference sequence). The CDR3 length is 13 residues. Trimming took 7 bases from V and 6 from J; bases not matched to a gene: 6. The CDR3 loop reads CASMPRDRDGYTF. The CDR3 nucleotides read TGTGCCAGTATGCCACGGGACAGGGATGGCTACACCTTC.